Listed below are T cell receptor beta chains from one sample, sequenced in a study of beta chain features in type 1 diabetes. Measured with immunoSEQ multiplex PCR; TCRdb has only the in-frame clones, and not every one. The sample holds about 360,000 clones, roughly 12% seen once. Specimen: naive CD4+ T cells from blood. The source is a man aged 18-30 years in good health. Each CDR3 is given with its conserved first and last residue. A D gene is named only where the DNA matches it firmly.

j_gene	d_gene	v_gene	len	CDR3aa
TRBJ2-3	TRBD1	TRBV11-2	15	CASSKTGTATDTQYF
TRBJ1-1	TRBD1	TRBV5-1	17	CASSLGRGLGVSTEAFF
TRBJ2-7	-	TRBV28	15	CASSLWGAGSYEQYF
TRBJ2-3	TRBD2	TRBV7-9	13	CASSREGTDTQYF
TRBJ1-1	-	TRBV5-1	13	CASSFGGIAEAFF
TRBJ2-2	-	TRBV9	16	CASSSAGTQNTGELFF
TRBJ2-1	TRBD2	TRBV5-1	16	CASSLTLAGGYNEQFF
TRBJ2-4	-	TRBV5-4	15	CASSFAPTGYSIQYF
TRBJ2-2	TRBD1	TRBV9	16	CASTYIGDRHTGELFF
TRBJ1-1	-	TRBV5-1	13	CASSARPGTEAFF
TRBJ2-3	TRBD1	TRBV30	15	CAWSAGGSSTDTQYF
TRBJ2-7	-	TRBV6-5	14	CASSKPGQTYEQYF
TRBJ1-2	TRBD1	TRBV30	15	CAWSPDRGRDYGYTF
TRBJ2-2	-	TRBV9	13	CASSPSDTGELFF
TRBJ2-3	TRBD2	TRBV28	16	CASSPHPGGYTDTQYF
TRBJ2-1	TRBD2	TRBV9	13	CASSVTGGNEQFF
TRBJ2-5	TRBD1	TRBV5-1	12	CASSLGQGTQYF
TRBJ2-7	TRBD2	TRBV10-3	14	CAISMTSGSYEQYF
TRBJ2-7	-	TRBV28	12	CASSLTGYEQYF
TRBJ2-3	-	TRBV29-1	14	CSVEPPGSPDTQYF
TRBJ1-6	TRBD1	TRBV14	14	CASRARGYNSPLHF
TRBJ2-5	TRBD2	TRBV7-2	17	CASSSPSGVAGEETQYF
TRBJ1-2	-	TRBV4-3	15	CASSQGRSNNYGYTF
TRBJ2-7	TRBD1	TRBV4-3	16	CASSQEQGAVGGEQYF
TRBJ1-2	TRBD1	TRBV25-1	16	CASSDLVGTGGSGYTF